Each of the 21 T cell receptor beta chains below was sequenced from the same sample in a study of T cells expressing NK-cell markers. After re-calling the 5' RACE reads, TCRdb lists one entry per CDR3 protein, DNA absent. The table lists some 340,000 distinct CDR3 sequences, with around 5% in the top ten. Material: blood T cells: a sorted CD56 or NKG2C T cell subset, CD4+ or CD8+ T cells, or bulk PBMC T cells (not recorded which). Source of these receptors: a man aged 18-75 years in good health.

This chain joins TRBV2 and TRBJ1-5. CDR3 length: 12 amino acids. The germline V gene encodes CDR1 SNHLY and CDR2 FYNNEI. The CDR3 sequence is CASSGVIQPQHF.

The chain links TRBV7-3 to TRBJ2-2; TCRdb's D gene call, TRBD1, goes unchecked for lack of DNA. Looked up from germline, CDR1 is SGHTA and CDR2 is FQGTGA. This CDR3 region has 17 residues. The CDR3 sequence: CASSLGQGARSTGELFF. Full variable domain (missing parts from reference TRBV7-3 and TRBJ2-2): GAGVSQTPSNKVTEKGKYVELRCDPISGHTALYWYRQSLGQGPEFLIYFQGTGAADDSGLPNDRFFAVRPEGSVSTLKIQRTERGDSAVYLCASSLGQGARSTGELFFGEGSRLTVL.

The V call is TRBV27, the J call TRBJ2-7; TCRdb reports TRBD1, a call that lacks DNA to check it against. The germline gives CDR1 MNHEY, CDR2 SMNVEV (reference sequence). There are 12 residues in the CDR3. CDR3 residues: CASRDRGYEQYF.

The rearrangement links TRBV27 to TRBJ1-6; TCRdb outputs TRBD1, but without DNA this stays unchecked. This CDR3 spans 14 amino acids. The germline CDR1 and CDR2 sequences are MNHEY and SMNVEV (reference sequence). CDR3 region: CASSPDRGRSPLHF.

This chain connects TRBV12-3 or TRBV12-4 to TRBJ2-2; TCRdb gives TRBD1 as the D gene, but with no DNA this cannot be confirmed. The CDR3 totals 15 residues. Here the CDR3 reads CASSKGQGTTGELFF.

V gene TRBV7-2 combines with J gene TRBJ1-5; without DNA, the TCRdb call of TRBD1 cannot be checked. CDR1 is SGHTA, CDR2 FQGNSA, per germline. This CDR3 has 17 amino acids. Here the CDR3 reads CASSFLGDRAYSQPQHF.

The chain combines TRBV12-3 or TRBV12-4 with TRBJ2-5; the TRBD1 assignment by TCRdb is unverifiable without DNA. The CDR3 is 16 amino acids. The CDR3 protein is CASGGGAQGPGETQYF.

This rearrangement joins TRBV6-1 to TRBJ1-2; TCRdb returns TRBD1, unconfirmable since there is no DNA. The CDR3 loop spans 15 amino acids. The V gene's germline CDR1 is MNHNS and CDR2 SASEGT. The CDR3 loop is CASSQSRDRGRGYTF.

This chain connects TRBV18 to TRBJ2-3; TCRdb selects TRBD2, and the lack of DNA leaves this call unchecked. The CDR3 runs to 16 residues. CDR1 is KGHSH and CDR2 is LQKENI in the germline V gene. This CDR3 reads CASSPGLAGTTDTQYF.

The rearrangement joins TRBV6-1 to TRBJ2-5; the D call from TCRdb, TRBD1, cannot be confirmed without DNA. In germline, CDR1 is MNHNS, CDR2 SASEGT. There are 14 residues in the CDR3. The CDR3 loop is CASSPQGSGETQYF.

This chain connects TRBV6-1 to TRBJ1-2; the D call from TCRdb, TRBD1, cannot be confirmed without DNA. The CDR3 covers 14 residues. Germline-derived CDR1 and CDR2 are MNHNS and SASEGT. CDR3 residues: CASRVLRGHYGYTF.

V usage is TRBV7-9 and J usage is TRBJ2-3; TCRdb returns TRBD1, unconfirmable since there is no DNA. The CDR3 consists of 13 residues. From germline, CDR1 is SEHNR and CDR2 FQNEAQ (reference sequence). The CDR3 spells CASIRGDWGTQYF.

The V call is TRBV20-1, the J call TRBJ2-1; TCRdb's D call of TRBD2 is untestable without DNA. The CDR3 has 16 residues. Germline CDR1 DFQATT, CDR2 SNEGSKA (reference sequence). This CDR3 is CSATKATSALYNEQFF.

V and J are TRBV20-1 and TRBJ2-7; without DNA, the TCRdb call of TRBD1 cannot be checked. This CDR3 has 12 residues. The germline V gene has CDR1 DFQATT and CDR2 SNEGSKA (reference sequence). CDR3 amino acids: CSATDRGSEQYF.

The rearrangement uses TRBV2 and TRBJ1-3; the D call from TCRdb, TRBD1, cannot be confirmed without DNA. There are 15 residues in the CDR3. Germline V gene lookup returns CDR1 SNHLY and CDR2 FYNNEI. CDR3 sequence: CASIERTGNGNTIYF.

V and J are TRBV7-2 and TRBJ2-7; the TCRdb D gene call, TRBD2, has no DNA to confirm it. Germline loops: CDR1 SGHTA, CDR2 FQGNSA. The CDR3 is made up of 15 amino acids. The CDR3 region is CASTHVAGGRYEQYF.

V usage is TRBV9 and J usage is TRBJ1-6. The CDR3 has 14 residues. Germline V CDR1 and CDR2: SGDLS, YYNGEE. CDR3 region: CASSVKQENSPLHF. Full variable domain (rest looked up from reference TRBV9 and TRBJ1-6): DSGVTQTPKHLITATGQRVTLRCSPRSGDLSVYWYQQSLDQGLQFLIQYYNGEERAKGNILERFSAQQFPDLHSELNLSSLELGDSALYFCASSVKQENSPLHFGNGTRLTVT.

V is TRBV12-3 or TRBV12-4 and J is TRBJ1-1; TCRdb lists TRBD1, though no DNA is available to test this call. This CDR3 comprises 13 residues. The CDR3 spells CASRLGQNTEAFF.

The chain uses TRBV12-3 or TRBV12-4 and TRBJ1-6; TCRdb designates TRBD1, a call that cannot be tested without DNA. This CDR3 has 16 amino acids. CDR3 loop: CASSSQLKGVVSPLHF.

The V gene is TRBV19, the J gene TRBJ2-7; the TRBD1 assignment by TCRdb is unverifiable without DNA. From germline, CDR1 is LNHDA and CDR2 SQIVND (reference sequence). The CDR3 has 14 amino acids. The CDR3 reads CASKRQVASYEQYF.

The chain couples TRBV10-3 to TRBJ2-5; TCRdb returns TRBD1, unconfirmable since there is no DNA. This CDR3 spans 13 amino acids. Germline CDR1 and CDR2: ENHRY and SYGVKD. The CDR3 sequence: CAGGDRGSETQYF.